This TCR beta chain was sequenced for a study of control samples from healthy donors and cancer patients. Method: immunoSEQ multiplex PCR; TCRdb's copy keeps in-frame clones and lacks some. The data hold 150,000 to 200,000 clones, with 90% observed a single time. CDR1 is SEHNR and CDR2 is FQNEAQ in the germline V gene (reference sequence). The CDR3 runs to 15 residues. The ends were cut back, 6 bases at V and 8 bases at J, with 22 bases in the middle. The sample was blood. The sequence was obtained from a woman aged 45-65 years in good health. The V and J genes are TRBV7-9 and TRBJ1-2; unclear D gene. In DNA form, the CDR3 reads TGTGCCAGCAGTTCTGCCGTTCCGGGGTCGGGCGGCTACACCTTC. It specifies CASSSAVPGSGGYTF.